Each of the 29 T cell receptor beta chains below was sequenced from the same sample in a study of T cells in Graves' hyperthyroidism and ophthalmopathy. Amplified regions were TCR beta CDR3 sequences from RNA transcripts. A first-round RT-PCR of the TCR CDR3 used the HTBI primer set. One entry per CDR3 protein, called by TCRdb with MiXCR from the multiplex PCR reads. This table holds some 620,000 distinct CDR3 sequences, around 15% found once. What was sequenced was blood. Receptors were obtained from a woman in her twenties or thirties with Graves' hyperthyroidism.

Concerning this clonotype itself: A read error may account for a junction end that differs from germline. J is TRBJ2-7 and V is TRBV13; D unresolved. Germline V gene data show CDR1 as PRHDT and CDR2 as FYEKMQ (reference sequence). The CDR3 covers 11 residues. CDR3 DNA: TGTGCCAGCAGCTTAAGTGCCGAGCATTACTTC. This sequence encodes CASSLSAEHYF.

This clonotype was seen only a few times. The genes are TRBV6-1 and TRBJ2-7, with 8 bases matching TRBD1. The V gene end was trimmed by 5 bases and the J gene end by 0 bases; junction bases not matched to a gene: 6. Germline V gives CDR1 MNHNS, CDR2 SASEGT. The CDR3 has 15 residues. The CDR3: CASSSRDRSSYEQYF. Written as DNA, the CDR3 is TGTGCCAGCAGTTCCCGGGACAGGAGCTCCTACGAGCAGTACTTC.

This clonotype was observed many times. The chain is built from TRBV4-2 and TRBJ2-3; 7 bases align to TRBD2. Germline assignment: CDR1 LGHNA and CDR2 YNFKEQ. V lost 0 bases, J lost 5 bases, and 5 bases stayed unmatched. CDR3 length equals 15 residues. The chain's CDR3 is CASSQDGIAGDTQYF. CDR3 nucleotides: TGTGCCAGCAGCCAAGATGGGATAGCGGGAGATACGCAGTATTTT.

This chain links TRBV3-1 with TRBJ2-7, with D perhaps matching TRBD2 (5 bases). The CDR3 length is 14 residues. V was shortened by 2 bases and J by 1 base, with 9 bases between the two germline ends. The germline V gene has CDR1 LGHDT and CDR2 YNNKEL (reference sequence). The CDR3 bases are TGTGCCAGCAGCCAAAAGGACTTTTCCTACGAGCAGTACTTC. It codes for CASSQKDFSYEQYF.

This clonotype was observed at least ten times. The rearrangement links TRBV11-2 to TRBJ2-7; D is possibly TRBD1 or TRBD2 (5 bases each). This CDR3 comprises 13 residues. The V end was cut by 3 bases, the J end by 6 bases, with 12 bases between. CDR1 and CDR2 (germline): SGHAT, FQNNGV. The CDR3 sequence is CASSLPVGAEQYF. CDR3 nucleotide sequence: TGTGCCAGCAGCTTGCCGGTCGGGGCCGAGCAGTACTTC.

This clonotype was observed a few times. The V call is TRBV12-3 or TRBV12-4, the J call TRBJ2-7, with 7 bases aligning to TRBD1. The CDR3 extends over 13 amino acids. Trimming at V came to 6 bases and at J to 4 bases, leaving 6 bases not matched to a gene. The CDR3 bases are TGTGCCAGCAGCAAGGGGGCGGTTTACGAGCAGTACTTC. Translated, it gives CASSKGAVYEQYF.

The chain carries TRBV29-1 and TRBJ2-3, with 10 bases lining up with TRBD2. Germline trimming cut 6 bases from V and 1 base from J; bases unmatched to any gene: 4. Looked up from germline, CDR1 is SQVTM and CDR2 is ANQGSEA. The CDR3 spans 14 residues. This CDR3 reads CSVLAGVGTDTQYF. The CDR3 DNA sequence: TGCAGCGTCCTAGCGGGAGTGGGCACAGATACGCAGTATTTT.

This clonotype was counted ten times or more. The chain couples TRBV6-1 to TRBJ1-1; 8 nucleotides align to TRBD1. The J segment lost 4 bases and the V segment lost 5 bases, leaving 9 bases of the junction unmatched. CDR3 length: 15 amino acids. The germline gives CDR1 MNHNS, CDR2 SASEGT. The CDR3 bases are TGTGCCAGCAGTTCCCCTAACAGGGGGGGCACTGAAGCTTTCTTT. Amino acid sequence: CASSSPNRGGTEAFF.

Many counts were recorded for this clonotype. Written as DNA, the CDR3 is TGTGCCAGCACACGGACAGGGTTGACCGGGGAGCTGTTTTTT. Amino acid sequence: CASTRTGLTGELFF. The rearrangement uses TRBV6-1 and TRBJ2-2; TRBD1 matches 8 bases. V gave up 7 bases and J gave up 5 bases; unmatched junction bases: 6. This CDR3 comprises 14 residues. Germline V CDR1 and CDR2: MNHNS, SASEGT.

This clonotype was detected ten times or more. The chain is built from TRBV24-1 and TRBJ2-2; 8 bases are shared with TRBD1. The germline CDR1 and CDR2 sequences are KGHDR and SFDVKD. The ends lost 9 bases at V and 7 bases at J; junction bases unmatched: 12. The CDR3 contains 15 residues. The DNA of the CDR3 is TGTGCCACCCGTGGACAGGGAACTGGTCACGGGGAGCTGTTTTTT. This sequence encodes CATRGQGTGHGELFF.

This clonotype was counted ten times or more. The rearrangement joins TRBV7-9 to TRBJ2-7, with D possibly TRBD1 on 6 matching bases. Trimming stripped 2 bases from V and 2 bases from J, with 13 bases between. The length of the CDR3 is 15 residues. Germline V CDR1 and CDR2: SEHNR, FQNEAQ (reference sequence). This chain's CDR3 is CASSLSQGITYEQYF. In DNA form, the CDR3 reads TGTGCCAGCAGCTTAAGCCAGGGGATAACCTACGAGCAGTACTTC.

The rearrangement links TRBV7-2 to TRBJ2-3; tentatively, D is TRBD1 (6 bases). Between the trimmed V and J ends, which lost 6 bases and 4 bases, there was a span of 11 bases. The length of the CDR3 is 13 residues. Germline V gene data show CDR1 as SGHTA and CDR2 as FQGNSA. CDR3 DNA: TGTGCCAGCAGTGAACAGGGTTCAGATACGCAGTATTTT. This encodes CASSEQGSDTQYF. The variable domain in full, with the rest retrieved from reference TRBV7-2 and TRBJ2-3, is GAGVSQSPSNKVTEKGKDVELRCDPISGHTALYWYRQSLGQGLEFLIYFQGNSAPDKSGLPSDRFSAERTGGSVSTLTIQRTQQEDSAVYLCASSEQGSDTQYFGPGTRLTVL.

This clonotype was detected a few times. This clone may be a read error of a much larger clone one base away. This CDR3 is missing its conserved last phenylalanine or tryptophan, likely due to a read error. The CDR3 reads CASSLFHYNEQFS. CDR3 coding DNA: TGTGCCAGCAGCTTATTTCACTACAATGAGCAGTTCTCC. This chain connects TRBV7-2 to TRBJ2-1; D is unresolved. This CDR3 is 13 amino acids long. Looked up from germline, CDR1 is SGHTA and CDR2 is FQGNSA. With 2 bases removed from V and 3 bases from J, the gap between germline ends came to 5 bases.

This clonotype was counted at least ten times. The CDR3 DNA reads as TGTGCCAGCCAACGAGGGGCCGAGGACGAGCAGTACTTC. Amino acid sequence: CASQRGAEDEQYF. The V and J genes are TRBV27 and TRBJ2-7; D might be TRBD1 or TRBD2, each matching 5 bases. V was clipped by 8 bases and J by 5 bases, with 16 bases between them. Germline CDR1 is MNHEY and CDR2 is SMNVEV (reference sequence). CDR3 length: 13 residues.

This clonotype was detected a few times. The CDR3 reads CASSVGEGSGRSLPFVIQYF. DNA for the CDR3: TGTGCCAGCAGCGTAGGAGAGGGTAGCGGGAGGTCCTTGCCTTTTGTCATTCAGTACTTC. V gene TRBV9 combines with J gene TRBJ2-4; 10 bases agree with TRBD2. Germline lookup yields CDR1 SGDLS and CDR2 YYNGEE. Trimming took 0 bases from V and 9 from J; bases not matched to a gene: 21. The CDR3 extends over 20 amino acids.

This clonotype has more than one count but fewer than ten. This chain joins TRBV6-1 and TRBJ1-6; 7 nucleotides match TRBD1. Germline V lookup: CDR1 MNHNS, CDR2 SASEGT. The junction had 6 bases not matched to a gene; V was cut back by 5 bases and J by 14 bases. The CDR3 extends over 12 amino acids. The CDR3 reads CASSLGGDSLHF. In DNA form, the CDR3 reads TGTGCCAGCAGTTTAGGGGGCGATTCCCTCCACTTT.

This clonotype was seen repeatedly, ten times or more. This CDR3 reads CASSLGDNHGYTF. The DNA for the CDR3 is TGTGCCAGCAGTTTAGGTGACAATCATGGCTACACCTTC. The chain is built from TRBV28 and TRBJ1-2; D uncertain. CDR1 is MDHEN and CDR2 is SYDVKM in the germline V gene. This CDR3 is 13 amino acids long. The germline V and J ends were trimmed by 2 bases and 6 bases, with 10 bases remaining between them.

This clonotype was seen more than once but under ten times. In DNA, the CDR3 is TGTGCCAGCAGTGTCACTAGCAGCACAGATACGCAGTATTTT. The encoded protein is CASSVTSSTDTQYF. The chain combines TRBV2 with TRBJ2-3; possibly TRBD2 for D (6 bases). CDR1 and CDR2 (germline): SNHLY, FYNNEI. The CDR3 spans 14 residues. The ends were cut back, 4 bases at V and 0 bases at J, with 8 bases in the middle.

The chain uses TRBV19 and TRBJ2-5; 9 bases line up with TRBD2. Germline V gene sequence: CDR1 LNHDA, CDR2 SQIVND (reference sequence). Trimming at V came to 9 bases and at J to 0 bases, leaving 11 bases not matched to a gene. The CDR3 contains 16 residues. Written as DNA, the CDR3 is TGTGCCAGCCGACCATCAAGCGGGAGGTACCAAGAGACCCAGTACTTC. This encodes CASRPSSGRYQETQYF.

This clonotype was picked up many times. This chain uses TRBV9 with TRBJ1-1, with no clear D. This CDR3 region has 13 residues. Germline values: CDR1 SGDLS, CDR2 YYNGEE. Trimming stripped 2 bases from V and 0 bases from J, with 5 bases between. The chain's CDR3 is CASSVKVNTEAFF. Here the CDR3 DNA reads TGTGCCAGCAGCGTTAAAGTGAACACTGAAGCTTTCTTT.

This clonotype was seen ten or more times. This chain links TRBV7-2 with TRBJ2-7; 7 bases are a match to TRBD2. The CDR3 sequence is 15 residues long. Germline CDR1 SGHTA, CDR2 FQGNSA. J lost 2 bases, V lost 7 bases, and 11 bases had no gene match. The CDR3 sequence: CASTLRASGTYEQYF. The DNA of the CDR3 is TGTGCCAGCACTCTTAGGGCTAGCGGTACCTACGAGCAGTACTTC.

Many counts were recorded for this clonotype. This chain uses TRBV6-1 with TRBJ2-7; D may be TRBD1 (7 bases). Germline loops: CDR1 MNHNS, CDR2 SASEGT. There are 15 residues in the CDR3. V lost 3 bases to trimming and J lost 2 bases, with 14 bases between them. The chain's CDR3 is CASSDWAGGTYEQYF. CDR3 nucleotide sequence: TGTGCCAGCAGTGATTGGGCAGGGGGGACCTACGAGCAGTACTTC.

This clonotype appeared many times. The genes are TRBV2 and TRBJ2-7; TRBD2 aligns across 10 bases. V was pared by 6 bases and J by 6 bases, with 11 bases of the junction left unmatched. Germline V lookup: CDR1 SNHLY, CDR2 FYNNEI. This CDR3 comprises 15 residues. CDR3 residues: CASRPSVAGGFEQYF. As DNA, the CDR3 is TGTGCCAGCAGACCGTCAGTAGCGGGAGGTTTCGAGCAGTACTTC. The whole variable domain, filled in from reference TRBV2 and TRBJ2-7, reads EPEVTQTPSHQVTQMGQEVILRCVPISNHLYFYWYRQILGQKVEFLVSFYNNEISEKSEIFDDQFSVERPDGSNFTLKIRSTKLEDSAMYFCASRPSVAGGFEQYFGPGTRLTVT.

In this sample, this clonotype turned up many times. V usage is TRBV28 and J usage is TRBJ2-2; D tentatively fits TRBD1 or TRBD2 (5 bases each). Germline lookup yields CDR1 MDHEN and CDR2 SYDVKM. The CDR3 length is 15 residues. Deletions cut 1 base from V and 4 bases from J, with 10 bases between. The CDR3 nucleotides read TGTGCCAGCAGTTTATCGGCAGGGAGCACCGGGGAGCTGTTTTTT. Protein sequence: CASSLSAGSTGELFF.

This clonotype occurred many times. The chain joins TRBV5-5 to TRBJ1-5, with a tentative D call TRBD1 (5 bases). In germline, CDR1 is SGHKS, CDR2 YYEKEE (reference sequence). The CDR3 length is 15 residues. V was clipped by 0 bases and J by 4 bases, with 11 bases between them. The CDR3 region is CASSLDPGSNQPQHF. CDR3 DNA sequence: TGTGCCAGCAGCTTGGATCCAGGGTCTAATCAGCCCCAGCATTTT. Full variable domain (remainder filled in from reference TRBV5-5 and TRBJ1-5): DAGVTQSPTHLIKTRGQQVTLRCSPISGHKSVSWYQQVLGQGPQFIFQYYEKEERGRGNFPDRFSARQFPNYSSELNVNALLLGDSALYLCASSLDPGSNQPQHFGDGTRLSIL.

J is TRBJ2-3 and V is TRBV30; D is unclear. V shed 1 base and J shed 8 bases, with 13 bases lying between them. Germline values: CDR1 GTSNPN, CDR2 SVGIG (reference sequence). The CDR3 spans 13 residues. CDR3 DNA sequence: TGTGCCTGGAGTGGGCAGACGACGGGTACGCAGTATTTT. It is translated as CAWSGQTTGTQYF.

This clonotype has just a few counts. This chain connects TRBV7-9 to TRBJ2-5, with 12 bases lining up with TRBD2. The CDR3 runs to 16 residues. V gave up 5 bases and J gave up 3 bases; unmatched junction bases: 7. Germline-derived CDR1 and CDR2 are SEHNR and FQNEAQ (reference sequence). The CDR3 DNA reads TGTGCCAGCAGCCCCGGACTAGCGGGGATAAAAGAGACCCAGTACTTC. Amino acids: CASSPGLAGIKETQYF.

This clonotype was found many times. CDR3 DNA sequence: TGTGCCAGCACGGGGACAGGGAACTATAAGCAGTACTTC. Its translation is CASTGTGNYKQYF. The chain links TRBV2 to TRBJ2-7; 9 bases align to TRBD1. The CDR3 length is 13 residues. J lost 8 bases, V lost 7 bases, and 9 bases had no gene match. CDR1 is SNHLY and CDR2 is FYNNEI in the germline V gene.

Many counts were recorded for this clonotype. The chain combines TRBV12-3 or TRBV12-4 with TRBJ1-5; tentative D call: TRBD1 (6 bases). V gave up 3 bases and J gave up 7 bases, with 16 bases separating them. The CDR3 contains 15 residues. In nucleotides, the CDR3 is TGTGCCAGCAGTTTCTCTGCTACAGGGTGGCAGCCCCAGCATTTT. Its protein product is CASSFSATGWQPQHF.